This T cell receptor beta chain was obtained from a study of post-analysis software for immune sequencing data. Whole-study findings and limits: Roughly 5 TRBV segments (TRBV5-6, TRBV5-1 and TRBV20-1 among them) occurred more frequently in patients than in controls.

Note on this clonotype: The target antigen is unknown.

V lost 4 bases, J lost 0 bases, and 7 bases lay in between. This CDR3 is built from 13 residues. Germline V gene sequence: CDR1 SGHRS, CDR2 YFSETQ. Unique-molecular-identifier-tagged TCR beta cDNA libraries were used. TCRdb reanalysed the PCR reads using MiXCR and keeps one entry per CDR3 protein. Of 650,000 to 850,000 distinct CDR3 sequences listed, 40% to 55% were seen once; the top ten hold approximately 4.4%. The TCR comes from a girl aged 10-17 years with multiple sclerosis. This chain connects TRBV5-1 to TRBJ2-5; no definite D call. The specimen was blood. CDR3 sequence reads: CASSIDHQETQYF. Here the CDR3 DNA reads TGCGCCAGCAGCATCGACCACCAAGAGACCCAGTACTTC.